The T cell receptor (beta chain) described here comes from a study of T cell responses to AZD1222 COVID-19 vaccine. The CDR3 loop spans 16 amino acids. The germline V gene has CDR1 LGHNT and CDR2 FRNRAP. The V gene end was trimmed by 7 bases and the J gene end by 2 bases; junction bases not matched to a gene: 9. Repertoires were generated with immunoSEQ multiplex PCR, while TCRdb's copy carries only in-frame clones and drops some. Among 100,000 or so clones listed, 87% were seen once. This chain connects TRBV12-5 to TRBJ2-3; 10 nucleotides agree with TRBD2. The clonotype was recovered from an adult in good health. The sample here was peripheral blood, taken on day 0 of AZD1222 vaccination. The DNA of the CDR3 is TGTGCTAGTGACCTTGGACTAGCGGACTTCACAGATACGCAGTATTTT. It codes for CASDLGLADFTDTQYF.